This T cell receptor (beta chain) emerged from a study of beta chain features in type 1 diabetes. General study findings and limits: The study left unresolved whether HLA type influences TCRB rearrangement. Shorter templates may be favored by PCR, equally so in patients and controls. Across patients, naive, central memory and Treg TCRB repertoires exhibited apparently greater similarity than was observed across healthy donors.

In total, each donor contributed a single heparinised blood draw that averaged about 100 mL. The investigators reverse transcribed all of the isolated RNA, so they sequenced expressed TCRB transcripts. Sequencing used immunoSEQ multiplex PCR; TCRdb keeps in-frame clones, though not all of them. Of roughly 610,000 clones in the sample, about 14% were seen once. CDR1 and CDR2 (germline): SGHDT, YYEEEE. This CDR3 comprises 16 residues. Trimming removed 4 bases from V and 3 bases from J; junction bases left unmatched: 8. Details on this clone: The target antigen is unknown.

Sequenced input: naive CD4+ T cells from blood. The clonotype was recovered from a man aged 18 to 30 in good health. The chain recombines TRBV5-6 with TRBJ2-1; 9 bases line up with TRBD2. CDR3 in amino acids: CASSTETSGVYNEQFF. The CDR3 region has the DNA TGTGCCAGCAGCACCGAGACTAGCGGAGTCTACAATGAGCAGTTCTTC.